This section outlines one TCR beta chain sequence together with its context. Per germline, CDR1 SGHDN and CDR2 FVKESK. V was clipped by 3 bases and J by 2 bases, with 2 bases between them. This CDR3 region has 11 residues. The data were taken from a study of blood T cell repertoires in COVID-19. In the original workflow: Using reference gene primer amplification, nucleated cell counts were estimated. TCRdb's table, derived via immunoSEQ multiplex PCR, lists solely in-frame clones and lacks some. That table supplies the V and J calls and clone size; D and trimming were determined from the DNA. Seen here are approximately 72,000 clones, approximately 88% observed once, and the top ten hold about 27%.

Input material: peripheral blood. This rearrangement joins TRBV14 to TRBJ2-7, with D unresolved. This TCR came from a man aged 50-60 years with acute or convalescent COVID-19. CDR3 DNA: TGTGCCAGCAGCCACGCCTACGAGCAGTACTTC. It yields the protein CASSHAYEQYF.